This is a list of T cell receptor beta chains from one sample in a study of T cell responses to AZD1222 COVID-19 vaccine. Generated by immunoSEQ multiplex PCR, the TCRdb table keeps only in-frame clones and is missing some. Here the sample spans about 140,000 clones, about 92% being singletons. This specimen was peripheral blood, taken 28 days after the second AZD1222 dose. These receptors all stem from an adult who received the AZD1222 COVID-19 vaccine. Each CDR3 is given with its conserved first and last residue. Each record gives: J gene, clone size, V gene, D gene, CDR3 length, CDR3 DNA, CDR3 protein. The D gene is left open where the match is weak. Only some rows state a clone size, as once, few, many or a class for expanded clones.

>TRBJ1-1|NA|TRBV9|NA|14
TGTGCCAGCAGCCCAACAGCGATGAACACTGAAGCTTTCTTT
CASSPTAMNTEAFF
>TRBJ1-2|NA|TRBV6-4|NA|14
TGTGCCAGCAGTGTGAGGGAAGGAGACTATGGCTACACCTTC
CASSVREGDYGYTF
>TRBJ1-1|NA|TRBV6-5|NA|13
TGTGCCAGCAGGACCGGGACGGCCCTTGAAGCTTTCTTT
CASRTGTALEAFF
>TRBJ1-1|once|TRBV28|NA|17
TGTGCCAGCAGTTCGAGAATGGGGATGGGAGCCAACACTGAAGCTTTCTTT
CASSSRMGMGANTEAFF
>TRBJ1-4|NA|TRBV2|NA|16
TGTGCCAGCAGTGAGGTGACAGGTGGTTCTAATGAAAAACTGTTTTTT
CASSEVTGGSNEKLFF
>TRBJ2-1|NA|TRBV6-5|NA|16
TGTGCCAGCAGTTATCGGGGCAGGCTAAATTACAATGAGCAGTTCTTC
CASSYRGRLNYNEQFF
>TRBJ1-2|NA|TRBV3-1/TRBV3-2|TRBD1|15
TGTGCCAGCAGCCCGGGACAGGGGCATAACTATGGCTACACCTTC
CASSPGQGHNYGYTF
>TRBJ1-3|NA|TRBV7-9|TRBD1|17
TGTGCCAGCAGCTTAACTCCTACAGGGGCGCTTGGAAACACCATATATTTT
CASSLTPTGALGNTIYF
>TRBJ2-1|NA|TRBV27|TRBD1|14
TGTGCCAGCAGCCCCGAACAGGGGGCGTGGGAGCAGTTCTTC
CASSPEQGAWEQFF
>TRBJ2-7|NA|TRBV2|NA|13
TGTGCCAGCAGTGTTGAACAAATTTACGAGCAGTACTTC
CASSVEQIYEQYF
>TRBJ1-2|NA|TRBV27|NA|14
TGTGCCAGCTCCGCTGGGAGACAGTTGGGTGGCTACACCTTC
CASSAGRQLGGYTF
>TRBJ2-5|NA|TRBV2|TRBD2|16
TGTGCCAGCAGGGGGCCCGGCGGGAGGACGGGAGAGACCCAGTACTTC
CASRGPGGRTGETQYF
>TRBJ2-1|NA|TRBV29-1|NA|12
TGCAGCGTAGATGACGACGGCAGAAAGCAGTTCTTC
CSVDDDGRKQFF
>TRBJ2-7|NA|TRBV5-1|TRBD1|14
TGCGCCAGCAGCTTACAGGGGGTCACCTACGAGCAGTACTTC
CASSLQGVTYEQYF
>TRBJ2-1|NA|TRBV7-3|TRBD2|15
TGTGCCAGCAGCTTCGGACTAGCGGGAGGGGATGAGCAGTTCTTC
CASSFGLAGGDEQFF
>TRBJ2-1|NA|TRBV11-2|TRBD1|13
TGTGCCAGCACCTCCAACAGGGGTAATGAGCAGTTCTTC
CASTSNRGNEQFF
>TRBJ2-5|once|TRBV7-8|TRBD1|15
TGTGCCAGCAGCACACGGGACAGGCGCCAAGAGACCCAGTACTTC
CASSTRDRRQETQYF
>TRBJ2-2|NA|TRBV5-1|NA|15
TGCGCCAGCAGCCAGGGACCCGCGGGCACCGGGGAGCTGTTTTTT
CASSQGPAGTGELFF
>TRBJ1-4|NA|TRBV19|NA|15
TGTGCCAGTAGCCAAAACCGGGCGACCCATGAAAAACTGTTTTTT
CASSQNRATHEKLFF
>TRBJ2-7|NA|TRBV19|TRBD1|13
TGTGCCAGTAGTGCGGACAGGGGCCACGAGCAGTACTTC
CASSADRGHEQYF
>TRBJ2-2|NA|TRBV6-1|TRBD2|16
TGTGCCAGCAGTGAATCCCTAGCGGGAGGGCCCGGGGAGCTGTTTTTT
CASSESLAGGPGELFF
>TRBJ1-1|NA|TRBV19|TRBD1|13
TGTGCCAGTAGTTTCACAGGGGACACTGAAGCTTTCTTT
CASSFTGDTEAFF
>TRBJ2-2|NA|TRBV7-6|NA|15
TGTGCCAGCAGGCCCATTTCGGGGGATCACGGGGAGCTGTTTTTT
CASRPISGDHGELFF
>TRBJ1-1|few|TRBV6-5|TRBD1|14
TGTGCCAGCAGATGGGAGAGGGGGCAATCTGAAGCTTTCTTT
CASRWERGQSEAFF
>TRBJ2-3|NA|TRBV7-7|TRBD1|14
TGTGCCAGCAGCCCGAGGACAGGGGCAGATACGCAGTATTTT
CASSPRTGADTQYF
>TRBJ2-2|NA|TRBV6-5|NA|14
TGTGCCAGCAGTATTGCTGGGAACACCGGGGAGCTGTTTTTT
CASSIAGNTGELFF
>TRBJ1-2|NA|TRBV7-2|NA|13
TGTGCCAGCAGCGACCGGCCCCAGGGAGGCTACACCTTC
CASSDRPQGGYTF
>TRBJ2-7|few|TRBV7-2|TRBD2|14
TGTGCCAGCAGCTTATGGACTAGCGACTACGAGCAGTACTTC
CASSLWTSDYEQYF
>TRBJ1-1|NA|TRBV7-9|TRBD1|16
TGTGCCAGCAGCTTAGGAGGTTCAGGGGGCGTCACTGAAGCTTTCTTT
CASSLGGSGGVTEAFF